The 21 T cell receptor beta chains listed next were all sequenced from one sample in a study of blood T cells in healthy people across ages. Through a sample-barcoded 5' primer and a J-beta primer mix, a second PCR was run for roughly 6 to 11 cycles. TCRdb re-derived calls from the 5' RACE reads in MiXCR, one entry per CDR3 protein. The profile shows just under 900,000 distinct CDR3 sequences, 25% to 30% of them singletons. The sequencing input was blood. Receptor source: a woman aged 80 or over in good health.

Many counts were recorded for this clonotype. The rearrangement joins TRBV9 to TRBJ2-7; 8 bases are shared with TRBD1. There are 15 residues in the CDR3. Looked up from germline, CDR1 is SGDLS and CDR2 is YYNGEE. V gave up 2 bases and J gave up 4 bases; unmatched junction bases: 8. The DNA for the CDR3 is TGTGCCAGCAGCGTCAATCCCACAGGGGGTTACGAGCAGTACTTC. Amino acid sequence: CASSVNPTGGYEQYF. The whole variable domain, remainder taken from reference TRBV9 and TRBJ2-7, is DSGVTQTPKHLITATGQRVTLRCSPRSGDLSVYWYQQSLDQGLQFLIQYYNGEERAKGNILERFSAQQFPDLHSELNLSSLELGDSALYFCASSVNPTGGYEQYFGPGTRLTVT.

The rearrangement uses TRBV20-1 and TRBJ2-5; D may be TRBD1 or TRBD2 (5 bases each). The J call may be wrong; the DNA end is better matched by TRBJ2-4. The germline gives CDR1 DFQATT, CDR2 SNEGSKA (reference sequence). The CDR3 loop spans 14 amino acids. Here the CDR3 DNA reads TGCAGTGCTAGAAGTGCGGTCTCGGGGCACATTCAGTACTTC. This translates into CSARSAVSGHIQYF.

This chain joins TRBV5-1 and TRBJ2-6, with 10 bases that match TRBD1. The CDR3 spans 17 residues. V was clipped by 4 bases and J by 0 bases; unmatched bases: 4. Germline-derived CDR1 and CDR2 are SGHRS and YFSETQ. The CDR3 here is CASSPWTGGSGANVLTF. In DNA, the CDR3 is TGCGCCAGCAGCCCTTGGACAGGGGGCTCTGGGGCCAACGTCCTGACTTTC.

The table lists this clonotype with a few counts. A read error may explain this, as a much larger clone is one base away. V gene TRBV11-2 combines with J gene TRBJ2-1; D unresolved. The CDR3 is made up of 13 amino acids. Trimming pared 5 bases from V and 10 bases from J, leaving 15 bases between. Looked up from germline, CDR1 is SGHAT and CDR2 is FQNNGV. The CDR3 sequence: CASSPNRSYEQFF. In DNA form, the CDR3 reads TGTGCCAGCAGCCCGAACAGATCCTACGAGCAGTTCTTC.

Notes on this clonotype: This may come from a read error, since a much larger clone is one base off. The V and J genes are TRBV7-2 and TRBJ2-1; TRBD2 might be the D (6 bases). Looked up from germline, CDR1 is SGHTA and CDR2 is FQGNSA. The CDR3 totals 13 residues. V lost 8 bases and J lost 7, with 15 bases in between. The CDR3 region has the DNA TGTGCCAGCGGAATGGACTATCGGAATGAGCAGTTCTTC. Its translation is CASGMDYRNEQFF.

V and J are TRBV5-1 and TRBJ1-1; 7 bases match TRBD1. V lost 4 bases and J lost 3; bases outside the gene matches: 9. The CDR3 consists of 15 residues. Germline V gene data show CDR1 as SGHRS and CDR2 as YFSETQ. The CDR3 DNA follows: TGCGCCAGCAGCGGAACAGGGGAATGGCACACTGAAGCTTTCTTT. Translating it yields CASSGTGEWHTEAFF.

The chain joins TRBV12-3 or TRBV12-4 to TRBJ1-3; 8 nucleotides match TRBD1. The CDR3 totals 16 residues. J gave up 2 bases and V 7 bases, and 10 bases lay outside the gene matches. The CDR3 region is CASKDGQGWAGNTIYF. The CDR3 region has the DNA TGTGCCAGCAAGGACGGACAGGGTTGGGCTGGAAACACCATATATTTT.

This clonotype was seen ten or more times. V is TRBV12-3 or TRBV12-4 and J is TRBJ2-1; D not certain. CDR3 length: 15 amino acids. V lost 4 bases to trimming and J lost 4 bases, with 14 bases between them. The CDR3 nucleotides read TGTGCCAGCAGTTATCGATTTGGGGTATACAATGAGCAGTTCTTC. As protein: CASSYRFGVYNEQFF.

A few counts support this clonotype. The chain is built from TRBV27 and TRBJ1-2; 8 bases align to TRBD1. Per the germline V gene, CDR1 is MNHEY and CDR2 is SMNVEV (reference sequence). V was clipped by 5 bases and J by 4 bases; unmatched bases: 6. The CDR3 loop spans 14 amino acids. The CDR3 reads CASSQTGELYGYTF. The CDR3 DNA reads TGTGCCAGCAGTCAGACAGGGGAACTCTATGGCTACACCTTC.

This clonotype has ten or more counts. The chain links TRBV12-3 or TRBV12-4 to TRBJ1-5; D gene unclear. The CDR3 is 12 amino acids. The V gene lost 2 bases and the J gene lost 5 bases, with 4 bases spanning the gap. The CDR3 bases are TGTGCCAGCAGTTTACCCTATCAGCCCCAGCATTTT. Its translation is CASSLPYQPQHF.

This clonotype was observed a handful of times. V is TRBV28 and J is TRBJ1-2; 12 bases align to TRBD1. Germline assignment: CDR1 MDHEN and CDR2 SYDVKM. Losses at the gene ends were 3 bases for V and 2 bases for J; bases not matched to a gene: 4. The CDR3 consists of 16 residues. The CDR3 coding sequence is TGTGCCAGCAGTTTGGGGGGGACAGGGGGCAACTATGGCTACACCTTC. Residues: CASSLGGTGGNYGYTF.

There are a few counts of this clonotype. The V gene is TRBV24-1, the J gene TRBJ2-2, with D unclear. Germline V gene lookup returns CDR1 KGHDR and CDR2 SFDVKD. V was clipped by 3 bases and J by 5 bases, with 6 bases between them. This CDR3 has 13 residues. The CDR3 spells CATSDRATGELFF. The DNA for the CDR3 is TGTGCCACCAGTGATCGCGCGACCGGGGAGCTGTTTTTT.

This clonotype was seen many times. The genes are TRBV5-1 and TRBJ1-2, with TRBD1 as a possible D gene (5 bases). V was clipped by 0 bases and J by 5 bases, with 11 bases between them. Germline values: CDR1 SGHRS, CDR2 YFSETQ. The CDR3 covers 14 residues. CDR3 DNA: TGCGCCAGCAGCTTGGCCCGGGGGGGGTATGGCTACACCTTC. It translates to CASSLARGGYGYTF.

This CDR3 reads CASGLQGNQPQHF. The CDR3 DNA sequence: TGTGCCAGCGGCCTTCAGGGCAATCAGCCCCAGCATTTT. The V call is TRBV6-1, the J call TRBJ1-5, with no clear D. This CDR3 has 13 amino acids. Trimming took 8 bases from V and 2 from J, leaving 10 bases between them. Germline values: CDR1 MNHNS, CDR2 SASEGT.

The chain is built from TRBV27 and TRBJ1-1, with D possibly being TRBD1 (5 bases). Germline V lookup: CDR1 MNHEY, CDR2 SMNVEV (reference sequence). Trimming took off 5 bases at V and 2 bases at J, with 15 bases between the two ends. The CDR3 loop spans 15 amino acids. This CDR3 is CASSTRGGLNTEAFF. The CDR3 DNA reads TGTGCCAGCAGTACCCGGGGGGGGTTAAACACTGAAGCTTTCTTT.

Only a few counts were recorded for this clonotype. The CDR3 sequence is CASSLTQGPSNQPQHF. The CDR3 nucleotides are TGTGCCAGCAGCTTAACACAGGGTCCTAGCAATCAGCCCCAGCATTTT. This chain connects TRBV11-2 to TRBJ1-5, with D possibly TRBD1 on 6 matching bases. Looked up from germline, CDR1 is SGHAT and CDR2 is FQNNGV. Between the trimmed V and J ends, which lost 2 bases and 0 bases, there was a span of 11 bases. This CDR3 spans 16 amino acids.

V and J are TRBV9 and TRBJ2-6; tentatively, D is TRBD2 (5 bases). V dropped 4 bases and J dropped 4 bases, with 12 bases sitting between them. The CDR3 consists of 15 residues. Germline CDR1 is SGDLS and CDR2 is YYNGEE. CDR3 in amino acids: CASSSKAGGANVLTF. For the CDR3, the DNA is TGTGCCAGCAGCTCCAAGGCGGGCGGGGCCAACGTCCTGACTTTC.

This clonotype was seen many times. The V gene is TRBV20-1, the J gene TRBJ2-7; TRBD2 might be the D (6 bases). V was trimmed by 6 bases and J by 6 bases, leaving 21 bases between them. The CDR3 has 14 residues. The germline gives CDR1 DFQATT, CDR2 SNEGSKA (reference sequence). CDR3 coding DNA: TGCAGTGCCTCCCAAGGGTCCCGCGGGGTCGAGCAGTACTTC. Amino acid sequence: CSASQGSRGVEQYF.

The genes are TRBV4-1 and TRBJ1-2; 7 bases align to TRBD1. Germline trimming cut 4 bases from V and 2 bases from J; bases unmatched to any gene: 13. Germline CDR1 is MGHRA and CDR2 is YSYEKL. The CDR3 sequence is 17 residues long. For the CDR3, the DNA is TGCGCCAGCAGCCGCAGACAGGGCCCAAGGTCCAACTATGGCTACACCTTC. This translates into CASSRRQGPRSNYGYTF.

This clonotype was detected many times. This sequence joins TRBV29-1 and TRBJ2-7, with TRBD1 matching over 7 bases. This CDR3 spans 14 amino acids. The ends lost 4 bases at V and 3 bases at J; junction bases unmatched: 9. Germline V lookup: CDR1 SQVTM, CDR2 ANQGSEA. This CDR3 is CSVALRDSHYEQYF. The CDR3 region has the DNA TGCAGCGTTGCACTCCGGGACAGCCACTACGAGCAGTACTTC.

This clonotype was seen ten or more times. The junction differs from germline at one of its ends, possibly a read error. The gene calls are TRBV7-2 and TRBJ1-2; 7 bases agree with TRBD1. Germline V CDR1 and CDR2: SGHTA, FQGNSA. The CDR3 is 13 residues long. CDR3 coding DNA: TGCGCCAGCAGCCTGGACAGGACCTATGGCTACACCTTC. It translates to CASSLDRTYGYTF.